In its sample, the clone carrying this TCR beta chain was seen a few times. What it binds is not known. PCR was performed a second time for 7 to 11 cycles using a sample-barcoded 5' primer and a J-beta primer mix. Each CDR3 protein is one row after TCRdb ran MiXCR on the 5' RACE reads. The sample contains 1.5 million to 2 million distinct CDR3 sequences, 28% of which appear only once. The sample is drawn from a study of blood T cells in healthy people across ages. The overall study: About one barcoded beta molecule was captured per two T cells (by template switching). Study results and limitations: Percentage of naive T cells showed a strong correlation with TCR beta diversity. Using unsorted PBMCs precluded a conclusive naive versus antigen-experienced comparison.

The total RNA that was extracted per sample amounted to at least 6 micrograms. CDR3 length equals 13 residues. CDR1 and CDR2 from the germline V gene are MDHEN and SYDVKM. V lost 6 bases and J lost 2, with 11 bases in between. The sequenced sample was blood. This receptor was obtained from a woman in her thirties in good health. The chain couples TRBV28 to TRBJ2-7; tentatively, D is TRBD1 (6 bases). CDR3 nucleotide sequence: TGTGCCAGCAGACAGGGACGGACCTACGAGCAGTACTTC. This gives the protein CASRQGRTYEQYF.